This T cell receptor beta chain was identified during a study of cytomegalovirus exposure and HLA in healthy donors. PCR amplification relied on 60 Vbeta primers (plus 13 Jbeta primers). The data were produced by immunoSEQ multiplex PCR, yet TCRdb's version contains in-frame clones alone and is incomplete. In all, the sample yields 40,000 or so clones. CDR3 size: 10 residues. Trimming pared 0 bases from V and 11 bases from J, leaving 7 bases between. Germline CDR1 reads SQVTM; CDR2 reads ANQGSEA. This sequence originates from a woman in her 30s in good health and CMV-seropositive. This chain joins TRBV29-1 and TRBJ1-2, with D unresolved. The sequenced material came from PBMCs. CDR3 in amino acids: CSVEDQEYTF. The CDR3 bases are TGCAGCGTTGAAGATCAGGAATACACCTTC.